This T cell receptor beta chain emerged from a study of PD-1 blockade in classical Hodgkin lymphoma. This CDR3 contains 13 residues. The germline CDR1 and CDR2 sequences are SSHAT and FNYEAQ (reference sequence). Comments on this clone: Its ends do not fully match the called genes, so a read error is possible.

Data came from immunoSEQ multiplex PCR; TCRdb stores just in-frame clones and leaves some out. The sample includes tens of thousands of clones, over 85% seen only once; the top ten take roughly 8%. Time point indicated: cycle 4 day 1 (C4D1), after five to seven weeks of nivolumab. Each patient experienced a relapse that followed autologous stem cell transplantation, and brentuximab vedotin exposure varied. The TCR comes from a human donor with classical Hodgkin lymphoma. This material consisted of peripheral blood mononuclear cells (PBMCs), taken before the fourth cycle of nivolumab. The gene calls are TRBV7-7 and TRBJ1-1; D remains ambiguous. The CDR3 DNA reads TGTGCTAGCAGCTTATCCAGGAACACTGAAGCTTTCTTT. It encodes CASSLSRNTEAFF.